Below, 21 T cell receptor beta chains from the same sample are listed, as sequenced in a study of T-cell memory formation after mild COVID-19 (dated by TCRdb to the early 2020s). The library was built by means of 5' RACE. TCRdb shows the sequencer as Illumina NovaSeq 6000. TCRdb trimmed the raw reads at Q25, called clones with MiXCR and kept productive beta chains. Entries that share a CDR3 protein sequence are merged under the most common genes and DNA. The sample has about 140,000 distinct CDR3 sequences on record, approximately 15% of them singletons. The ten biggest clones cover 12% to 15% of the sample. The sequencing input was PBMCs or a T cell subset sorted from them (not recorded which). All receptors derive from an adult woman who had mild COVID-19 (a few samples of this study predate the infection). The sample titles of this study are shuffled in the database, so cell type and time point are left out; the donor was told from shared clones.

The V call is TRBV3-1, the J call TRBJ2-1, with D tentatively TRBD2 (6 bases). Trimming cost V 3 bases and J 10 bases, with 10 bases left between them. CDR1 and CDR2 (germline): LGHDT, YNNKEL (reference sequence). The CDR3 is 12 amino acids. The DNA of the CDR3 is TGTGCCAGCAGCCATTGGGGGAGGGAGCAGTTCTTC. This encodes CASSHWGREQFF.

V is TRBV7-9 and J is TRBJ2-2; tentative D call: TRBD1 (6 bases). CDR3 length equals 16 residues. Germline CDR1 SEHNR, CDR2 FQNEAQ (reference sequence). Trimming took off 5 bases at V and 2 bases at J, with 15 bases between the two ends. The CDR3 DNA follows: TGTGCCAGCAGCACAGACCGACAGGCAAACACCGGGGAGCTGTTTTTT. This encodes CASSTDRQANTGELFF.

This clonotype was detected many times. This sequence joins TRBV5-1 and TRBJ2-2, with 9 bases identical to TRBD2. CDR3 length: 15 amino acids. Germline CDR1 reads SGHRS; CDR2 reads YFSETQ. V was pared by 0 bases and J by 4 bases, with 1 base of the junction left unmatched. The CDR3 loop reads CASSLATSGTGELFF. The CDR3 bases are TGCGCCAGCAGCTTGGCGACTAGCGGCACCGGGGAGCTGTTTTTT.

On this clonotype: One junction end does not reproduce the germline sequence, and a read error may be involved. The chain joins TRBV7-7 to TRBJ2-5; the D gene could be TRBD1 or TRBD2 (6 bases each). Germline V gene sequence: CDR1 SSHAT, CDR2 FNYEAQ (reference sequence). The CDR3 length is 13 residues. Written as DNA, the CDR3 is TGTGCTAGCAGCCCTGGAGGGGGGCAGACCCAGTACTTC. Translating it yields CASSPGGGQTQYF.

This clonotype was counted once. The DNA for the CDR3 is TGCGCCAGCAGCCAAGAGGGGCGGGAAGAAGAGACCCAGTACTTC. Translating it yields CASSQEGREEETQYF. The chain links TRBV4-3 to TRBJ2-5, with D possibly matching TRBD2 (6 bases). Germline V gives CDR1 LGHNA, CDR2 YSLEER. The V and J ends lost 0 bases and 3 bases respectively, with 11 bases between them. There are 15 residues in the CDR3.

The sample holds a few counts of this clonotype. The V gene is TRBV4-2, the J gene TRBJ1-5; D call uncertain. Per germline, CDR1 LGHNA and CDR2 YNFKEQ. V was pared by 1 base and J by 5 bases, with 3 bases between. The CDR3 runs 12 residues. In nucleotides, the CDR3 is TGTGCCAGCAGCCAAGGAGATCAGCCCCAGCATTTT. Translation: CASSQGDQPQHF.

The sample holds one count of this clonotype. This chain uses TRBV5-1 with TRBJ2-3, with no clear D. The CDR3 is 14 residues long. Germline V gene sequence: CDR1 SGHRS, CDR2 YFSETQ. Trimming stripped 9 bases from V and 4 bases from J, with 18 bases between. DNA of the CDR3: TGCGCCACCGCGTGGACCCTTCTTGCAGATACGCAGTATTTT. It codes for CATAWTLLADTQYF.

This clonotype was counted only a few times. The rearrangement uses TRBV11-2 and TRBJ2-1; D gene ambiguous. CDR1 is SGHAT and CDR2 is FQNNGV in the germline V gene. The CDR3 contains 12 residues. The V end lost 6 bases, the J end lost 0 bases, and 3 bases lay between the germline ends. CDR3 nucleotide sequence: TGTGCCAGCAGGTTCTCCTACAATGAGCAGTTCTTC. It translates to CASRFSYNEQFF.

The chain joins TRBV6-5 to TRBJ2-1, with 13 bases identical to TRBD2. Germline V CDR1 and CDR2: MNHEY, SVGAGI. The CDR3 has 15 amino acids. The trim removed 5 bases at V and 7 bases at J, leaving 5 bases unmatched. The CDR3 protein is CASSGLAGVGNEQFF. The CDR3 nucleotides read TGTGCCAGCAGTGGACTAGCGGGAGTCGGGAATGAGCAGTTCTTC.

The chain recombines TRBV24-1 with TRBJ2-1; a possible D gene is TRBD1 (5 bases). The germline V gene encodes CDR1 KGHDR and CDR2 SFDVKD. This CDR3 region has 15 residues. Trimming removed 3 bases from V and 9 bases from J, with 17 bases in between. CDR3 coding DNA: TGTGCCACCAGTGATGACAGACGTAGTGGTGGTGAGCAGTTCTTC. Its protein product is CATSDDRRSGGEQFF.

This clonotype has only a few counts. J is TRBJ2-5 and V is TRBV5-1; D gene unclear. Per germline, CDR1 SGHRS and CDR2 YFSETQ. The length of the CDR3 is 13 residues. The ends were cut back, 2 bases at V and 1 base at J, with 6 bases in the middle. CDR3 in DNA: TGCGCCAGCAGCTTTACCCTCCAAGAGACCCAGTACTTC. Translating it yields CASSFTLQETQYF.

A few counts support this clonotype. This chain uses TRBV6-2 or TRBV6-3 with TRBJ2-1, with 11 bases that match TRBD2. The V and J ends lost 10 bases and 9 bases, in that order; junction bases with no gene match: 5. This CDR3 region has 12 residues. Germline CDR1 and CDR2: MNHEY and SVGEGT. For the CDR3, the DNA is TGTGCCACACTAGCGGGAGATGGTGAGCAGTTCTTC. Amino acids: CATLAGDGEQFF.

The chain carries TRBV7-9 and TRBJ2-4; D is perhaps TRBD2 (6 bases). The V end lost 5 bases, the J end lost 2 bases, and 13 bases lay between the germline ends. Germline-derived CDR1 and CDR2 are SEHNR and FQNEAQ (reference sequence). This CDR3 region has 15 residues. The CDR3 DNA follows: TGTGCCAGCAGCACCTGGGGAGGCACCAAAAACATTCAGTACTTC. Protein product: CASSTWGGTKNIQYF.

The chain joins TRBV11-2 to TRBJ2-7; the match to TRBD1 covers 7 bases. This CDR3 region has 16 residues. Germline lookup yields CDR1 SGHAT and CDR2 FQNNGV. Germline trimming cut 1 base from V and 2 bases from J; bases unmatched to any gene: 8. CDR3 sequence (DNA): TGTGCCAGCAGCTTAGGGGCGGACAGGTGGCCCTACGAGCAGTACTTC. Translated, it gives CASSLGADRWPYEQYF.

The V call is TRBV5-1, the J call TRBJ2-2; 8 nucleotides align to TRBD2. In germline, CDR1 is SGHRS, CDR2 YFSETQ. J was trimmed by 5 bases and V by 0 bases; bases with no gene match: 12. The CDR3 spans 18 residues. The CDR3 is CASSLAPTGGPRTGELFF. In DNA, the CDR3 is TGCGCCAGCAGCTTGGCGCCAACGGGGGGGCCACGGACCGGGGAGCTGTTTTTT.

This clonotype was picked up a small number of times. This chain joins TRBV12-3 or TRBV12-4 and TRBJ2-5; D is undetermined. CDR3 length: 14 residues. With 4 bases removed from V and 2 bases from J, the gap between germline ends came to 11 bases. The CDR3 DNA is TGTGCCAGCAGTTGGGGTCTAGAACAAGAGACCCAGTACTTC. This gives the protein CASSWGLEQETQYF.

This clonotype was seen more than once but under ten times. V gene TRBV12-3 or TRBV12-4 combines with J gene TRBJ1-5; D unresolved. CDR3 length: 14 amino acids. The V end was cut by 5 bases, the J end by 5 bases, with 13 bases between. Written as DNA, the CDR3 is TGTGCCAGCAGTCGAAATACCCTCGATCAGCCCCAGCATTTT. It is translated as CASSRNTLDQPQHF.

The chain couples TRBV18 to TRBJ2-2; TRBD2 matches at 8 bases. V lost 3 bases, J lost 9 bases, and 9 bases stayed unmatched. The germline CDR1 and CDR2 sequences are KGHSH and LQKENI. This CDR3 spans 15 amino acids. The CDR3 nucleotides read TGTGCCAGCTCACCGTTCACGGGAGGGAGCAGGGAGCTGTTTTTT. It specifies CASSPFTGGSRELFF.

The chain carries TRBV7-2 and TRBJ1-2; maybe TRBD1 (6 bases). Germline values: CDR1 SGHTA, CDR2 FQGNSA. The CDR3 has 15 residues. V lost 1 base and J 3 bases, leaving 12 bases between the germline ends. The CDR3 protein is CASSLGRGRDYGYTF. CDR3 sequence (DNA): TGTGCCAGCAGCTTAGGTCGGGGGCGCGACTATGGCTACACCTTC.

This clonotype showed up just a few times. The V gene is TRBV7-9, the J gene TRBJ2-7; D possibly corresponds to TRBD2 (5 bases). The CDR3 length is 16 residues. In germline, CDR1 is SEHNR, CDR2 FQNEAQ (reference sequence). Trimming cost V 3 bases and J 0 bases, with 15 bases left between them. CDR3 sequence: CASSFGPRTPSYEQYF. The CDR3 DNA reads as TGTGCCAGCAGCTTCGGTCCCAGGACTCCCTCCTACGAGCAGTACTTC.

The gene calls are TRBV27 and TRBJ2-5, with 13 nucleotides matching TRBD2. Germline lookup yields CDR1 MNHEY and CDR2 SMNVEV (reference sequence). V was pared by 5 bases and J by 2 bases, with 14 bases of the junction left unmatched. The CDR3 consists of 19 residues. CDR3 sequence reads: CASSLNGLAGAWKQETQYF. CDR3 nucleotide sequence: TGTGCCAGCAGTCTAAACGGACTAGCGGGAGCATGGAAACAAGAGACCCAGTACTTC.